This is a list of T cell receptor beta chains from one sample in a study of cytomegalovirus exposure and HLA in healthy donors. The table came from immunoSEQ multiplex PCR; TCRdb's copy has only in-frame clones and leaves some out. Of 100,000 or so clones listed, roughly three quarters are singletons. The sample comprised PBMCs. These receptors were collected from a man aged 35 to 55 in good health and CMV-seronegative. Each CDR3 is given with its conserved first and last residue. A D gene is named only where the DNA matches it firmly. Part of the rows lack a size; the others show once, few, many or a class for expanded clones.

>TRBV4-3|TRBJ1-1|NA|few
TGCGCCAGCAGCCAAGATCGCGTCGGAGACACTGAAGCTTTCTTT
CASSQDRVGDTEAFF
>TRBV6-5|TRBJ2-7|TRBD1|few
TGTGCCAGCAGGGGGGACAGGGTACACGAGCAGTACTTC
CASRGDRVHEQYF
>TRBV4-2|TRBJ2-6|TRBD1|few
TGTGCCAGCAGCCTCCGGGACAGGGGTTCTGGGGCCAACGTCCTGACTTTC
CASSLRDRGSGANVLTF
>TRBV6-5|TRBJ1-3|NA|NA
TGTGCCAGCAGTGAGGAGTCGTGGGGAAACACCATATATTTT
CASSEESWGNTIYF
>TRBV7-2|TRBJ2-7|NA|NA
TGTGCCAGCAGCTTCGGTAAAAACGAGCAGTACTTC
CASSFGKNEQYF
>TRBV19|TRBJ2-7|TRBD2|NA
TGTGCCAGTAGTATCCAGCGGGGGTCCTACGAGCAGTACTTC
CASSIQRGSYEQYF
>TRBV5-6|TRBJ1-2|NA|NA
TGTGCCAGCAGCCCGGGGGGGGGACTCTATGGCTACACCTTC
CASSPGGGLYGYTF
>TRBV7-6|TRBJ1-5|NA|once
TGTGCCAGCAGCTTAGCCGGGGGTCAGCCCCAGCATTTT
CASSLAGGQPQHF
>TRBV18|TRBJ1-5|TRBD1|NA
TGTGCCAGCTCACCACCAGGGGGCCATCAGCCCCAGCATTTT
CASSPPGGHQPQHF
>TRBV6-1|TRBJ2-1|TRBD2|NA
TGTGCCAGCAGTGAAGGGCTAGCGGGGTACAATGAGCAGTTCTTC
CASSEGLAGYNEQFF
>TRBV14|TRBJ2-7|NA|once
TGTGCCAGCAGCTATTCTTTGTCCTACGAGCAGTACTTC
CASSYSLSYEQYF
>TRBV7-9|TRBJ2-1|NA|NA
TGTGCCAGCAGCCAAGTCGGGGGTAACTACAATGAGCAGTTCTTC
CASSQVGGNYNEQFF
>TRBV25-1|TRBJ2-1|TRBD2|NA
TGTGCCAGCAGTGAATGGGCTAGCGGGATCTCCTACAATGAGCAGTTCTTC
CASSEWASGISYNEQFF
>TRBV16|TRBJ1-1|NA|few
TGTGCCAGCAGCCAATCGGGCGGGACCACTGAAGCTTTCTTT
CASSQSGGTTEAFF
>TRBV6-5|TRBJ1-1|TRBD1|NA
TGTGCCAGCGGCTCACAGGGGACCCTACGAACTGAAGCTTTCTTT
CASGSQGTLRTEAFF
>TRBV14|TRBJ1-4|NA|NA
TGTGCCAGCAGCCAAGATCCAGGCCCAACTAATGAAAAACTGTTTTTT
CASSQDPGPTNEKLFF
>TRBV6-6|TRBJ1-3|NA|NA
TGTGCCAGCAGCCCCATCTCTGGAAACACCATATATTTT
CASSPISGNTIYF
>TRBV6-5|TRBJ2-4|TRBD1|NA
TGTGCCAGCAGTTTTTCCCAGGGGGAAAACATTCAGTACTTC
CASSFSQGENIQYF
>TRBV6-1|TRBJ1-5|TRBD1|NA
TGTGCCAGCAGTGAAAGGTACGGGGGACAGGGGCTGATTGGAAATCAGCCCCAGCATTTT
CASSERYGGQGLIGNQPQHF
>TRBV9|TRBJ1-6|NA|NA
TGTGCCAGCAGCGAGGGGTCGGTTGATATTTCACCCCTCCACTTT
CASSEGSVDISPLHF
>TRBV5-5|TRBJ1-1|TRBD1|NA
TGTGCCAGCAGCGAAACAGGGGAGAAAGCTTTCTTT
CASSETGEKAFF
>TRBV5-8|TRBJ2-7|TRBD1|few
TGTGCCAGCAGCGACCGGGACAGGGGTTCCTACGAGCAGTACTTC
CASSDRDRGSYEQYF
>TRBV7-9|TRBJ1-5|TRBD1|NA
TGTGCCAGCAGCCCAAGTGGAGGGGGCCGGCAGCCCCAGCATTTT
CASSPSGGGRQPQHF
>TRBV6-1|TRBJ2-7|NA|few
TGTGCCAGCAGTGAAGCGCTTCAGGGTGGCGAGCAGTACTTC
CASSEALQGGEQYF
>TRBV25-1|TRBJ1-6|NA|NA
TGTGCCAGCAGTGAATCAGTGAATGGTTCACCCCTCCACTTT
CASSESVNGSPLHF
>TRBV14|TRBJ2-7|NA|NA
TGTGCCAGCAGCTCAGTCAGCTACGAGCAGTACTTC
CASSSVSYEQYF
>TRBV19|TRBJ1-2|TRBD1|NA
TGTGCCAGTAGCCCGGACAGGGTCTATGGCTACACCTTC
CASSPDRVYGYTF
>TRBV4-2|TRBJ2-6|TRBD2|NA
TGTGCCAGCAGCCAAGAAGGTGGGAGGGGCGCTGGGGCCAACGTCCTGACTTTC
CASSQEGGRGAGANVLTF
>TRBV7-3|TRBJ2-3|TRBD1|NA
TGTGCCAGCAGCTTAGCAGACTGGCCGGGACAGGGCTACGATACGCAGTATTTT
CASSLADWPGQGYDTQYF
>TRBV30|TRBJ1-2|TRBD1|NA
TGTGCCTGGAGGGGGACAGGGTACAACTATGGCTACACCTTC
CAWRGTGYNYGYTF
>TRBV7-6|TRBJ2-7|TRBD1|NA
TGTGCCAGCAGCTCCCCCTTAGACAGGGCCAACTCCTACGAGCAGTACTTC
CASSSPLDRANSYEQYF
>TRBV28|TRBJ1-2|NA|NA
TGTGCCAGCAGTTCAACAGGGTACGCTTATGGCTACACCTTC
CASSSTGYAYGYTF
>TRBV19|TRBJ1-1|TRBD1|NA
TGTGCCAGTAGTACGGGACAGGCTAAAGCGGCGAACACTGAAGCTTTCTTT
CASSTGQAKAANTEAFF